This T cell receptor (beta chain) stems from a study of blood T cells in healthy people across ages. Whole-study findings and limits: Among long-lived donors, naive CD4+ cells were more numerous and diversity higher than in aged donors.

A second about 7 to 12 cycle PCR used barcoded and J-beta primers. MiXCR was run by TCRdb on the 5' RACE reads, yielding one entry per CDR3 protein. The sample holds hundreds of thousands of distinct CDR3 sequences, approximately 21% seen once. In each sample, at least 7 million PBMCs were isolated. The V gene end was trimmed by 8 bases and the J gene end by 1 base; junction bases not matched to a gene: 4. The CDR3 has 15 residues. Germline-derived CDR1 and CDR2 are MNHEY and SVGAGI. This clonotype has just a few counts. The antigen remains unidentified. The sequenced sample consisted of blood. The V call is TRBV6-5, the J call TRBJ2-1; TRBD2 agrees at 11 bases. The clonotype comes from a man between 65 and 85 years old in good health. CDR3 in amino acids: CASCVAGGSYNEQFF. The CDR3 bases are TGTGCCAGCTGTGTAGCGGGAGGGTCCTACAATGAGCAGTTCTTC.